This T cell receptor (beta chain) came from a study of T cell repertoires in cytomegalovirus infection. Looking at the study overall: Peptides in the study included HLA-C-restricted and HLA-B-restricted CMV epitopes. Public TCR beta signatures provided an indication of both CMV infection and a matching HLA type. Regarding the study as a whole: Identification of carriers of CMV plus the relevant HLA was performed using cumulative public TCR beta family frequency.

Via MiXCR, TCRdb re-called the reads, giving one row per CDR3 protein. This sample yields around 900,000 distinct CDR3 sequences, of which roughly 31% are seen a single time; about an eighth belongs to the top ten. To note about this clonotype: What it recognizes is unknown.

The V gene lost 7 bases and the J gene lost 0 bases, with 13 bases spanning the gap. The CDR3 totals 15 residues. The receptor's source is a human donor in good health (CMV status not recorded). Some clones in this sample may be carry-over from other donors' samples. Here the sequenced sample was cultured CD8+ T cells from PBMCs, taken from culture after CMV antigen stimulation. The V gene is TRBV12-3 or TRBV12-4, the J gene TRBJ1-5; tentatively, D is TRBD1 (6 bases). The CDR3 here is CASKGDIDSNQPQHF. In DNA, the CDR3 is TGTGCCAGCAAAGGGGACATAGATAGCAATCAGCCCCAGCATTTT.